This is a list of T cell receptor beta chains from one sample in a study of cytomegalovirus exposure and HLA in healthy donors. Here immunoSEQ multiplex PCR was the method, and the copy in TCRdb shows in-frame clones only, minus some. This sample has more than 85,000 clones, with approximately 64% found just once. The sequenced material came from PBMCs. The receptors originated from a human donor in good health. Both conserved end residues are part of each CDR3. A D gene is named only where the DNA matches it firmly. A row's size may be missing; if present it is once, few, many or a size class.

d_gene	abundance	v_gene	j_gene	CDR3nt	CDR3aa
TRBD1	few	TRBV6-1	TRBJ2-3	TGTGCCAGCAGTGGCCGATACAGGGGAACCACAGATACGCAGTATTTT	CASSGRYRGTTDTQYF
TRBD2	few	TRBV5-1	TRBJ2-1	TGCGCCAGCAGCTTGGGAGGGACTAGCGGATTATTTGAGCAGTTCTTC	CASSLGGTSGLFEQFF
-	-	TRBV4-1	TRBJ2-7	TGCGCCAGCAGCCAAGAGGGGCTAGCGTTTCCCAACTACGAGCAGTACTTC	CASSQEGLAFPNYEQYF
-	-	TRBV19	TRBJ2-1	TGTGCCAGTAGTAGTCGGGGAAACATCTACAATGAGCAGTTCTTC	CASSSRGNIYNEQFF
-	-	TRBV15	TRBJ1-1	TGTGCCACCAGCAGGCGGGGGAACACTGAAGCTTTCTTT	CATSRRGNTEAFF
TRBD2	-	TRBV7-9	TRBJ2-1	TGTGCCAGCAGCTTAGGACTAGCGGGGTTATACAATGAGCAGTTCTTC	CASSLGLAGLYNEQFF
-	once	TRBV2	TRBJ2-5	TGTGCCAGCAACCCCGGCGGGCAAGAGACCCAGTACTTC	CASNPGGQETQYF
-	-	TRBV5-1	TRBJ2-3	TGCGCCAGCAGCTTTCGCGAGACAGATACGCAGTATTTT	CASSFRETDTQYF
-	few	TRBV27	TRBJ2-2	TGTGCCCCCGACACCGGGGAGCTGTTTTTT	CAPDTGELFF
TRBD2	-	TRBV30	TRBJ2-7	TGTGCCTGGAGTGTAGGGGCGGGAGAGGAACCGCAGTACTTC	CAWSVGAGEEPQYF
-	-	TRBV29-1	TRBJ2-1	TGCAGCGTTGCCACAGGGAATGAGCAGTTCTTC	CSVATGNEQFF
TRBD1	few	TRBV6-1	TRBJ1-1	TGTGCCAGCACCAGGACAGGAACTAACACTGAAGCTTTCTTT	CASTRTGTNTEAFF
-	-	TRBV19	TRBJ1-4	TGTGCCAGTGCGGGACTGAGCGAAAAACTGTTTTTT	CASAGLSEKLFF
-	few	TRBV5-8	TRBJ2-3	TGTGCCAGCATTCCAACGGTGGGCACAGATACGCAGTATTTT	CASIPTVGTDTQYF
-	few	TRBV6-1	TRBJ1-4	TGTGCCAGCAGGTACGGACAGAGTGGAGAAAAACTGTTTTTT	CASRYGQSGEKLFF
-	-	TRBV4-1	TRBJ2-7	TGCGCCAGCAGCCAGTCCCCCCGGCGGGCAACCTACGAGCAGTACTTC	CASSQSPRRATYEQYF
-	few	TRBV5-8	TRBJ1-1	TGTGCCAGCAGCTTGGGAGTGAACACTGAAGCTTTCTTT	CASSLGVNTEAFF
-	-	TRBV6-1	TRBJ2-3	TGTGCCAGCAGTCTACCCACAGATACGCAGTATTTT	CASSLPTDTQYF